What follows are 25 T cell receptor beta chains derived from one specimen sequenced in a study of T cell changes during pregnancy in multiple sclerosis. Repertoires were generated with immunoSEQ multiplex PCR, while TCRdb's copy carries only in-frame clones and drops some. The table records about 40,000 clones, 91% of them present only once. The sequencing used CD4+ T cells from peripheral blood mononuclear cells, collected in the second trimester of pregnancy. The receptors were sampled from a female donor in good health, enrolled as a control in a pregnancy study.

V and J are TRBV5-1 and TRBJ1-2; 10 positions match TRBD1. This CDR3 region has 15 residues. V was clipped by 4 bases and J by 6 bases; unmatched bases: 9. The germline V gene encodes CDR1 SGHRS and CDR2 YFSETQ. The CDR3 DNA sequence: TGCGCCAGCAGCGCCGGGACAGGGGAGTGGCATGGCTACACCTTC. It specifies CASSAGTGEWHGYTF.

In DNA, the CDR3 is TGTGCCAGCACCACCCAACAGGGGAGCGGGGAGCTGTTTTTT. Translation gives CASTTQQGSGELFF. The genes are TRBV9 and TRBJ2-2; 7 bases agree with TRBD1. The V gene's germline CDR1 is SGDLS and CDR2 YYNGEE. CDR3 length: 14 residues. J gave up 7 bases and V 6 bases, and 9 bases lay outside the gene matches.

The chain recombines TRBV6-6 with TRBJ2-5; D might be TRBD2 (6 bases). Per the germline V gene, CDR1 is MNHNY and CDR2 is SVGAGI (reference sequence). CDR3 length: 12 residues. V shed 7 bases and J shed 7 bases, with 13 bases lying between them. CDR3 loop: CASTPGAGTQYF. The CDR3 DNA follows: TGTGCCAGCACCCCGGGAGCGGGGACCCAGTACTTC.

The V call is TRBV7-2, the J call TRBJ1-1, with a possible D match to TRBD1 (5 bases). Germline lookup yields CDR1 SGHTA and CDR2 FQGNSA. The V end was cut by 5 bases, the J end by 0 bases, with 13 bases between. CDR3 size: 15 residues. In DNA form, the CDR3 reads TGTGCCAGCAGCCCACAGGCGGGGATGAACACTGAAGCTTTCTTT. Its translation is CASSPQAGMNTEAFF.

The V call is TRBV11-2, the J call TRBJ2-7, with D possibly matching TRBD1 (5 bases). The CDR3 sequence is 12 residues long. Per germline, CDR1 SGHAT and CDR2 FQNNGV. Between the trimmed V and J ends, which lost 2 bases and 4 bases, there was a span of 6 bases. The CDR3 region is CASSLNRYEQYF. The CDR3 bases are TGTGCCAGCAGCTTAAACAGGTACGAGCAGTACTTC.

The chain has TRBV2 and TRBJ2-5, with 9 bases matching TRBD1. This CDR3 is 11 amino acids long. V lost 11 bases to trimming and J lost 5 bases; unmatched junction nucleotides: 3. Germline lookup yields CDR1 SNHLY and CDR2 FYNNEI. The CDR3 protein is CAGQGRETQYF. CDR3 DNA: TGTGCCGGACAGGGGCGGGAGACCCAGTACTTC.

This clone was observed a few times. The rearrangement uses TRBV15 and TRBJ2-3; 9 bases map to TRBD2. The germline gives CDR1 LNHNV, CDR2 YYDKDF (reference sequence). V dropped 0 bases and J dropped 6; count of bases not matched to a gene: 7. The CDR3 sequence is 16 residues long. The CDR3 DNA follows: TGTGCCACCAGCAGAGATAGGCGGGGGGGTTCTGATACGCAGTATTTT. Its protein is CATSRDRRGGSDTQYF.

The chain is built from TRBV28 and TRBJ1-2; TRBD1 matches at 10 bases. Per germline, CDR1 MDHEN and CDR2 SYDVKM. Trimming at V came to 6 bases and at J to 2 bases, leaving 9 bases not matched to a gene. CDR3 length: 16 amino acids. The CDR3 here is CASRRRQGATNYGYTF. CDR3 DNA sequence: TGTGCCAGCAGACGCAGACAGGGGGCAACCAACTATGGCTACACCTTC.

The J gene is TRBJ2-7, the V gene TRBV28; TRBD2 might be the D (7 bases). V was pared by 3 bases and J by 4 bases, with 19 bases between. This CDR3 region has 16 residues. Germline CDR1 reads MDHEN; CDR2 reads SYDVKM. The CDR3 reads CASSFGGGAGVYEQYF. The CDR3 bases are TGTGCCAGCAGTTTTGGGGGGGGCGCCGGGGTTTACGAGCAGTACTTC.

This clone has just one count. The V gene is TRBV14, the J gene TRBJ2-5; 8 nucleotides align to TRBD1. This CDR3 is 15 amino acids long. V lost 3 bases and J lost 8; bases outside the gene matches: 11. Germline assignment: CDR1 SGHDN and CDR2 FVKESK. CDR3 in DNA: TGTGCCAGCAGCCAGGATACAGGGGGACGGATAACCCAGTACTTC. It specifies CASSQDTGGRITQYF.

The chain uses TRBV30 and TRBJ2-5; maybe TRBD1 (6 bases). Trimming took 7 bases from V and 2 from J, leaving 20 bases between them. CDR1 is GTSNPN, CDR2 SVGIG, per germline (reference sequence). This CDR3 contains 15 residues. The chain's CDR3 is CASTGPGGLQETQYF. In DNA, the CDR3 is TGTGCCTCAACTGGACCTGGGGGCCTTCAAGAGACCCAGTACTTC.

The CDR3 nucleotides read TGTGCCAGCAAAGGAGGGAGTGAGCAGTTCTTC. This codes for CASKGGSEQFF. The V gene is TRBV6-5, the J gene TRBJ2-1; D might be TRBD2 (6 bases). This CDR3 spans 11 amino acids. CDR1 is MNHEY and CDR2 is SVGAGI in the germline V gene. The ends were cut back, 7 bases at V and 9 bases at J, with 10 bases in the middle.

This chain connects TRBV5-6 to TRBJ1-4; D perhaps matches TRBD1 (5 bases). The V end lost 0 bases, the J end lost 5 bases, and 11 bases lay between the germline ends. Germline CDR1 and CDR2: SGHDT and YYEEEE. The CDR3 runs to 15 residues. CDR3 nucleotide sequence: TGTGCCAGCAGCTTGGCGCAAGGGGCGAATGAAAAACTGTTTTTT. Amino acid sequence: CASSLAQGANEKLFF.

This clone was picked up a small number of times. The V call is TRBV29-1, the J call TRBJ1-1, with 9 positions matching TRBD1. The CDR3 sequence is 14 residues long. Losses at the gene ends were 7 bases for V and 2 bases for J; bases not matched to a gene: 8. Germline CDR1 is SQVTM and CDR2 is ANQGSEA. The DNA of the CDR3 is TGCAGCGCCTGGGACAGGGATATTAACACTGAAGCTTTCTTT. As protein: CSAWDRDINTEAFF.

J is TRBJ2-2 and V is TRBV4-2; 12 bases align to TRBD2. V trimming: 3 bases; J trimming: 6 bases; junction bases outside the gene matches: 5. This CDR3 is 16 amino acids long. The V gene's germline CDR1 is LGHNA and CDR2 YNFKEQ. CDR3 amino acids: CASSQALAGGPGELFF. In DNA form, the CDR3 reads TGTGCCAGCAGCCAGGCACTAGCGGGGGGTCCCGGGGAGCTGTTTTTT.

J is TRBJ2-7 and V is TRBV29-1, with TRBD1 matching over 8 bases. CDR3 length: 13 residues. Per the germline V gene, CDR1 is SQVTM and CDR2 is ANQGSEA. V lost 3 bases to trimming and J lost 4 bases; unmatched junction nucleotides: 5. CDR3 residues: CSVDSGGAYEQYF. The CDR3 DNA reads TGCAGCGTTGACTCAGGGGGCGCTTACGAGCAGTACTTC.

This clone occurred once. This sequence joins TRBV6-5 and TRBJ1-2, with D hard to call. Germline-derived CDR1 and CDR2 are MNHEY and SVGAGI. The CDR3 is 12 amino acids. V lost 4 bases, J lost 4 bases, and 7 bases lay in between. The CDR3 reads CASSSEGYGYTF. The CDR3 bases are TGTGCCAGCAGTTCTGAGGGCTATGGCTACACCTTC.

V gene TRBV7-2 combines with J gene TRBJ2-3; 9 bases are a match to TRBD2. After removal of 2 bases from V and 5 bases from J, the junction contained 5 bases not matched to a gene. This CDR3 spans 15 amino acids. From germline, CDR1 is SGHTA and CDR2 FQGNSA. DNA of the CDR3: TGTGCCAGCAGCTTAATAGCGGGAGCGGGAGATACGCAGTATTTT. This codes for CASSLIAGAGDTQYF.

The rearrangement joins TRBV30 to TRBJ2-5; 7 positions match TRBD2. Germline V lookup: CDR1 GTSNPN, CDR2 SVGIG (reference sequence). V lost 1 base and J lost 9; bases outside the gene matches: 8. This CDR3 spans 13 amino acids. CDR3 sequence (DNA): TGTGCCTGGAGTGGCCAGCGGGGCGGGGCCCAGTACTTC. It encodes CAWSGQRGGAQYF. Using reference TRBV30 and TRBJ2-5 for the parts outside the CDR3, the full variable domain is SQTIHQWPATLVQPVGSPLSLECTVEGTSNPNLYWYRQAAGRGLQLLFYSVGIGQISSEVPQNLSASRPQDRQFILSSKKLLLSDSGFYLCAWSGQRGGAQYFGPGTRLLVL.

This clone appeared once. The CDR3 coding sequence is TGCGCCAGCAGCCATGTGGACAGGGACACCGGGGAGCTGTTTTTT. Its protein product is CASSHVDRDTGELFF. The V gene is TRBV4-3, the J gene TRBJ2-2; 8 bases match TRBD1. J was trimmed by 3 bases and V by 3 bases; bases with no gene match: 3. The length of the CDR3 is 15 residues. Germline assignment: CDR1 LGHNA and CDR2 YSLEER.

V usage is TRBV6-5 and J usage is TRBJ1-5; tentatively, D is TRBD1 (6 bases). The CDR3 totals 15 residues. Per the germline V gene, CDR1 is MNHEY and CDR2 is SVGAGI. Trimming removed 4 bases at V and 4 bases at J, with 14 bases between. The CDR3 protein is CASSSRLQGNQPQHF. Here the CDR3 DNA reads TGTGCCAGCAGTTCCCGCCTCCAGGGGAATCAGCCCCAGCATTTT.

The chain combines TRBV29-1 with TRBJ1-2; a weak D match, TRBD1 (5 bases). With 4 bases removed from V and 6 bases from J, the gap between germline ends came to 9 bases. The CDR3 runs 11 residues. Per the germline V gene, CDR1 is SQVTM and CDR2 is ANQGSEA. The CDR3 reads CSVGWTNGYTF. The CDR3 DNA reads as TGCAGCGTTGGATGGACAAATGGCTACACCTTC.

This chain uses TRBV6-6 with TRBJ2-7; 12 bases agree with TRBD2. V was pared by 6 bases and J by 3 bases, with 6 bases of the junction left unmatched. Germline V gene data show CDR1 as MNHNY and CDR2 as SVGAGI (reference sequence). This CDR3 has 15 amino acids. The CDR3 sequence is CASRDGLAGHYEQYF. DNA of the CDR3: TGTGCCAGCAGGGACGGACTAGCGGGGCACTACGAGCAGTACTTC.

The chain links TRBV9 to TRBJ2-1; D is unclear. CDR1 SGDLS and CDR2 YYNGEE come from the germline V gene. Trimming stripped 0 bases from V and 2 bases from J, with 9 bases between. The CDR3 contains 15 residues. As DNA, the CDR3 is TGTGCCAGCAGCGTAGCTGTAAAAACCTACAATGAGCAGTTCTTC. Translated: CASSVAVKTYNEQFF.

This clone was counted only a few times. The chain links TRBV27 to TRBJ1-6; 7 nucleotides agree with TRBD1. The CDR3 length is 14 residues. Germline CDR1 MNHEY, CDR2 SMNVEV (reference sequence). J was trimmed by 6 bases and V by 4 bases; bases with no gene match: 3. CDR3 residues: CASSWDRRNSPLHF. CDR3 in DNA: TGTGCCAGCAGTTGGGACAGACGTAATTCACCCCTCCACTTT.